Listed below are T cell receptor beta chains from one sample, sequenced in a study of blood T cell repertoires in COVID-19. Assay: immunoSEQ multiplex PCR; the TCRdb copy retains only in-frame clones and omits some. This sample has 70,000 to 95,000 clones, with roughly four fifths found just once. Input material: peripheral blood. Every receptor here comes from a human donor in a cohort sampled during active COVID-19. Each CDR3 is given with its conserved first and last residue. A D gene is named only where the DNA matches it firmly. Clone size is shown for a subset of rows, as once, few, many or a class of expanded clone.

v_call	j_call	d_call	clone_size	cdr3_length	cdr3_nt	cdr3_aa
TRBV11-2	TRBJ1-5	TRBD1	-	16	TGTGCCAGCAGCTCCGGGACAGGGGGAAGCAATCAGCCCCAGCATTTT	CASSSGTGGSNQPQHF
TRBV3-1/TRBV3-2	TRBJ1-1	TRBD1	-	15	TGTGCCAGCAGCCAAGCCCTCCGACAGGGGGCTTCAGCTTTCTTT	CASSQALRQGASAFF
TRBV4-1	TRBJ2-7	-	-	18	TGCGCCAGCAGCCAAGGGGTCCTGCGACAGAGATACTCCTACGAGCAGTACTTC	CASSQGVLRQRYSYEQYF
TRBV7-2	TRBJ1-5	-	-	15	TGTGCCAGCAGCTTAGTTTCTGGGGGCGGACAGCCCCAGCATTTT	CASSLVSGGGQPQHF
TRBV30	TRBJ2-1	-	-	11	TGTGCCTGGATCAGATCCAATGAGCAGTTCTTC	CAWIRSNEQFF
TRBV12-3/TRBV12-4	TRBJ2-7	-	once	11	TGTGCCAGCAGTACCTTCGGCGGGCAGTACTTC	CASSTFGGQYF
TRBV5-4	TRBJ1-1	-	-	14	TGTGCCAGCAGCTTGCAACAGATGAACACTGAAGCTTTCTTT	CASSLQQMNTEAFF
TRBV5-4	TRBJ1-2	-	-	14	TGTGCCAGCAGCTTGGAGATTAGTAACTATGGCTACACCTTC	CASSLEISNYGYTF
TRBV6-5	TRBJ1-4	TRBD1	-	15	TGTGCCAGCAGTAGGGACAGCGGCACGGTGAAAAAACTGTTTTTT	CASSRDSGTVKKLFF
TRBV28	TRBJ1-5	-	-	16	TGTGCCAGCAGTCCGCTACAGGGACGGAGCAATCAGCCCCAGCATTTT	CASSPLQGRSNQPQHF
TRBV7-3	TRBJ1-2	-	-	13	TGTGCCAGCAGCCCCGGGACATCCTATGGCTACACCTTC	CASSPGTSYGYTF
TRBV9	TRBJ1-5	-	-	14	TGTGCCAGCAGCCCTGGGGGGGAGGGTCAGCCCCAGCATTTT	CASSPGGEGQPQHF
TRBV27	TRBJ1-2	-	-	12	TGTGCCAGCAGGACAGAGGTAACCCCCTACACCTTC	CASRTEVTPYTF
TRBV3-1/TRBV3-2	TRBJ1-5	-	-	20	TGTGCCAGCAGCCCAACCGCAACAACAGGGTGGTCAGGGAGCAATCAGCCCCAGCATTTT	CASSPTATTGWSGSNQPQHF
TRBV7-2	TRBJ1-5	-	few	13	TGTGCCAGCAGCGCCGCGGGTAACCAGCCCCAGCATTTT	CASSAAGNQPQHF
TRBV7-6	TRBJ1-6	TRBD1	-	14	TGTGCCAGCAGTATTGACAGGGGAGGTTCACCCCTCCACTTT	CASSIDRGGSPLHF
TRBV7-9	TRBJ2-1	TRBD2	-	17	TGTGCCAGCAGCTTTGAGACTAGCGGGGGGAACTACAATGAGCAGTTCTTC	CASSFETSGGNYNEQFF
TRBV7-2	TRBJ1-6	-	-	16	TGTGCCAGCAGCTTAGAGAGGGCCCCAGCTAATTCACCCCTCCACTTT	CASSLERAPANSPLHF
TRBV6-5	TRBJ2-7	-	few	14	TGTGCCAGCAGGGTAGGAGGTACCTCCTACGAGCAGTACTTC	CASRVGGTSYEQYF
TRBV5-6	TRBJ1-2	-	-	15	TGTGCCAGCAGCATACTTAACAGGGATAGGGGGGGCTACACCTTC	CASSILNRDRGGYTF
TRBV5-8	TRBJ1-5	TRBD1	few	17	TGTGCCAGCAGCTTGTGGGGCCGGACAGGGGGCAATCAGCCCCAGCATTTT	CASSLWGRTGGNQPQHF
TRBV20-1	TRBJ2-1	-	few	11	TGCAGTGCTAGCGGGGACAATGAGCAGTTCTTC	CSASGDNEQFF
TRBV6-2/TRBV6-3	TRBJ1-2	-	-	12	TGTGCCAGCAGTACGCAGGGGTACGGCTACACCTTC	CASSTQGYGYTF
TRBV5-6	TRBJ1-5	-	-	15	TGTGCCAGCAGCTACACCGGCAGGCTGGATCAGCCCCAGCATTTT	CASSYTGRLDQPQHF
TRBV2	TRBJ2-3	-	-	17	TGTGCCAGCAGTGAAGCTATGCCGGGCAGGGGCAGAGATACGCAGTATTTT	CASSEAMPGRGRDTQYF
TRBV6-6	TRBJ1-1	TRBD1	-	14	TGTGCCAACACCAAACAGGGGTGGGACACTGAAGCTTTCTTT	CANTKQGWDTEAFF
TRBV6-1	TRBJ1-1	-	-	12	TGTGCCAGCAGTGATCAGGGATTAAAAGCTTTCTTT	CASSDQGLKAFF
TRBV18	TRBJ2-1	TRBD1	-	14	TGTGCCAGCTCACCCTGGACAGGGGACAATGAGCAGTTCTTC	CASSPWTGDNEQFF
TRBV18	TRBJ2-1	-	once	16	TGTGCCAGCTCACCACAACCCCCGAGCTCCTACAATGAGCAGTTCTTC	CASSPQPPSSYNEQFF
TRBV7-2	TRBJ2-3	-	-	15	TGTGCCAGCAGCTTAGAACAGGGAAGGGGGGGTACGCAGTATTTT	CASSLEQGRGGTQYF
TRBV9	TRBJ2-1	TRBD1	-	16	TGTGCCAGCAGCGTATCAGGGACAGGGGAAAAACATGAGCAGTTCTTC	CASSVSGTGEKHEQFF
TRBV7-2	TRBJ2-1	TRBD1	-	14	TGTGCCAGCAGCCTAGGGACAGGGGGCTATGAGCAGTTCTTC	CASSLGTGGYEQFF
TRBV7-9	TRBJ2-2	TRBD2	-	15	TGTGCCAGCAGGCGAGCGGGGGGGCTCTCCGGGGAGCTGTTTTTT	CASRRAGGLSGELFF
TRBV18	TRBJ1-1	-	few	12	TGTGCCAGCTCACCACTACAGGGTGAAGCTTTCTTT	CASSPLQGEAFF
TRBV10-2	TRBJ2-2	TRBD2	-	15	TGCGCCAGCGGGAAGTTTATAGCGGGGACCGGGGAGCTGTTTTTT	CASGKFIAGTGELFF
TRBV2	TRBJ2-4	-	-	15	TGTGCCAGCAGCAAGACAGAAGAAGCCAAAAACATTCAGTACTTC	CASSKTEEAKNIQYF
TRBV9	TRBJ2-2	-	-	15	TGTGCCAGCAGCGTAGCAGGGTTCGGGACCGGGGAGCTGTTTTTT	CASSVAGFGTGELFF
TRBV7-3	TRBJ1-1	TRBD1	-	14	TGTGCCAGCAGCCGGACAGGAGCAGACACTGAAGCTTTCTTT	CASSRTGADTEAFF
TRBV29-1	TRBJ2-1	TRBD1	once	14	TGCAGCGTTGCCCGGGACAGGGGCTACAATGAGCAGTTCTTC	CSVARDRGYNEQFF
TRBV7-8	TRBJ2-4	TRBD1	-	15	TGTGCCAGCAGCTTATCCGGGACAGGGTTGTACATTCAGTACTTC	CASSLSGTGLYIQYF
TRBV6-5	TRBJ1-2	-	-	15	TGTGCCAGCAGTTACAAGCGGAGATCTTCCTATGGCTACACCTTC	CASSYKRRSSYGYTF
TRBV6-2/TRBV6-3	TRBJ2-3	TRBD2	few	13	TGTGCCAGCAGTTACGGCGCGGGGGGTACGCAGTATTTT	CASSYGAGGTQYF
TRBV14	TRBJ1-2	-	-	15	TGTGCCAGCAGCCACGACACCAGGTCTCACTATGGCTACACCTTC	CASSHDTRSHYGYTF
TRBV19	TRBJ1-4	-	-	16	TGTGCCAGTATTAGGACACCGACGAGGACTAATGAAAAACTGTTTTTT	CASIRTPTRTNEKLFF
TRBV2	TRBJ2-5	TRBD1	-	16	TGTGCCAGCAGTGGAGACAGGGTAGTATCGGGAGAGACCCAGTACTTC	CASSGDRVVSGETQYF
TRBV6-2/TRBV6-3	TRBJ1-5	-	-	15	TGTGCCAGCAGTGGGGTCTCAGGGGTCAATCAGCCCCAGCATTTT	CASSGVSGVNQPQHF
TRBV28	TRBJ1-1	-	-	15	TGTGCCAGCAGTTTACCCCGGGGGGGGCTCACTGAAGCTTTCTTT	CASSLPRGGLTEAFF